This is a list of T cell receptor beta chains from one sample in a study of TIL therapy for anti-PD-1-resistant metastatic lung cancer. The method was immunoSEQ multiplex PCR; TCRdb's version includes in-frame clones alone and lacks a portion of them. The sample has some 20,000 clones, 75% to 80% seen once. This sample comprised blood, obtained at baseline. Receptor source: a person between 25 and 79 years old with non-small cell lung cancer. Both conserved end residues are part of each CDR3. Each record gives: V gene, CDR3 protein.

TRBV30 CAWSRGDTQYF
TRBV19 CASTLQGAGNTIYF
TRBV14 CASSHFEETLAFNNEQFF
TRBV19 CASSLTGIEGQPQHF
TRBV12-3/TRBV12-4 CASSLIGPGEQFF
TRBV11-3 CAPARASNQPQHF
TRBV5-1 CASSLGDNSGANVLTF
TRBV6-6 CASSRLAGGQGTQYF
TRBV3-1/TRBV3-2 CASSQDITMNTEAFF
TRBV7-2 CASSLQGRTEKNIQYF
TRBV9 CASSASGGQYNEQFF
TRBV10-2 CASSISGGGETQYF
TRBV5-1 CASSPGQGPTGELFF
TRBV6-2/TRBV6-3 CASSYYSGGPVYQETQYF